This passage covers 2 T cell receptor beta chains from one sample sequenced in a study of T cells in narcolepsy. TCRdb keeps only in-frame clones here, not all; method: immunoSEQ multiplex PCR. The sample lists around 26,000 clones, 70% to 90% occurring once. The sequenced sample was CD45RA- memory CD4+ T cells from PBMCs. These receptor sequences come from a human donor with narcolepsy.

The chain employs TRBV4-1 and TRBJ1-1; possible D gene TRBD1, 5 bases. The CDR3 totals 13 residues. V gave up 3 bases and J gave up 5 bases, with 10 bases separating them. Looked up from germline, CDR1 is MGHRA and CDR2 is YSYEKL. CDR3 bases: TGCGCCAGCAGCCACCTCAGGGAAACTGAAGCTTTCTTT. Residues: CASSHLRETEAFF.

The CDR3 DNA follows: TGTGCCAGCAGCCAAGATCCCGGACTAGCCGGGGAGCTGTTTTTT. Its protein is CASSQDPGLAGELFF. The chain uses TRBV4-2 and TRBJ2-2, with 7 nucleotides matching TRBD2. With V trimmed by 0 bases and J by 6 bases, 4 bases remained unmatched. Germline CDR1 LGHNA, CDR2 YNFKEQ. This CDR3 has 15 amino acids.